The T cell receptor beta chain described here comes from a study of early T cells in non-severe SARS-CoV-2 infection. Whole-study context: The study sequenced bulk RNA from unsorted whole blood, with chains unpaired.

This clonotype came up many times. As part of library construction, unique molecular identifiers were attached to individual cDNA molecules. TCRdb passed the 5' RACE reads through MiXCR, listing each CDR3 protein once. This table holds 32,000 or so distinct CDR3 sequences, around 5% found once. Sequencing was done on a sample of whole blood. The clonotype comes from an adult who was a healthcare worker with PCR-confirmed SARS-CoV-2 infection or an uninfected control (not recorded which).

In nucleotides, the CDR3 is TGCAGCGTTGAAGATAGAGCCCTCCAAGAGACCCAGTACTTC. This translates into CSVEDRALQETQYF. The chain recombines TRBV29-1 with TRBJ2-5, with unresolved D. Trimming stripped 0 bases from V and 1 base from J, with 9 bases between. The CDR3 totals 14 residues. CDR1 is SQVTM and CDR2 is ANQGSEA in the germline V gene.